A single sample is the source of the 9 T cell receptor beta chains below, sequenced in a study of CD8+ T cells in alopecia areata. The authors extracted RNA and reverse transcribed it into cDNA as the sequencing template. Sequencing was performed with immunoSEQ multiplex PCR; in TCRdb, only in-frame clones are kept and a portion is missing. The sample contains some 200,000 clones, 55% to 70% of which appear only once. Treatment specified: oral pan-JAK inhibitor, 5-10 mg twice daily. Source: CD4+ T cells sorted from blood, taken at week 4, from a patient treated with tofacitinib. These receptors were obtained from a human donor with alopecia areata.

V is TRBV4-1 and J is TRBJ1-4; possible D gene TRBD1, 6 bases. The germline gives CDR1 MGHRA, CDR2 YSYEKL. This CDR3 region has 17 residues. Trimming removed 1 base from V and 10 bases from J, with 22 bases in between. The CDR3, as DNA: TGCGCCAGCAGCCAAGCGTCCCCCCCTCGGACAGACCGAAAACTGTTTTTT. Translation gives CASSQASPPRTDRKLFF.

This chain links TRBV2 with TRBJ2-7; D perhaps matches TRBD1 (6 bases). Germline V gene data show CDR1 as SNHLY and CDR2 as FYNNEI. V was pared by 9 bases and J by 2 bases, with 8 bases between. This CDR3 region has 11 residues. CDR3 sequence: CARRQAYEQYF. CDR3 nucleotides: TGTGCCAGGAGACAGGCCTACGAGCAGTACTTC. Combining the CDR3 with reference TRBV2 and TRBJ2-7 gives the whole variable domain EPEVTQTPSHQVTQMGQEVILRCVPISNHLYFYWYRQILGQKVEFLVSFYNNEISEKSEIFDDQFSVERPDGSNFTLKIRSTKLEDSAMYFCARRQAYEQYFGPGTRLTVT.

This clone was detected only once. J is TRBJ2-3 and V is TRBV29-1; no definite D call. This CDR3 comprises 13 residues. Germline values: CDR1 SQVTM, CDR2 ANQGSEA. Trimming left V 5 bases short and J 3 bases short, with 12 bases between. DNA for the CDR3: TGCAGCGTTCGTAGACACCTTACAGATACGCAGTATTTT. Protein product: CSVRRHLTDTQYF.

This clone appeared a few times. This chain links TRBV28 with TRBJ1-1; no definite D call. V dropped 7 bases and J dropped 8 bases, with 11 bases sitting between them. Germline V lookup: CDR1 MDHEN, CDR2 SYDVKM. CDR3 length equals 11 residues. This CDR3 is CASITAQEAFF. The CDR3 region has the DNA TGTGCCAGCATTACGGCGCAAGAAGCTTTCTTT.

The V call is TRBV27, the J call TRBJ1-2, with no clear D. This CDR3 region has 14 residues. Trimming took off 5 bases at V and 5 bases at J, with 15 bases between the two ends. From germline, CDR1 is MNHEY and CDR2 SMNVEV (reference sequence). The CDR3 DNA reads as TGTGCCAGCAGTGTCGCAGGAGGGCAATATGGCTACACCTTC. Its protein is CASSVAGGQYGYTF.

The chain combines TRBV25-1 with TRBJ1-6; TRBD1 matches 9 bases. This CDR3 region has 14 residues. The J segment lost 9 bases and the V segment lost 9 bases, leaving 9 bases of the junction unmatched. CDR1 and CDR2 (germline): MGHDK, SYGVNS. CDR3: CASKGQGTPSPLHF. The CDR3 nucleotides are TGTGCCAGTAAAGGACAGGGGACCCCTTCACCCCTCCACTTT.

The chain combines TRBV30 with TRBJ1-1, with D possibly being TRBD1 (5 bases). V was cut by 1 base and J by 8 bases, with 8 bases left in between. CDR3 length equals 11 residues. CDR1 and CDR2 (germline): GTSNPN, SVGIG (reference sequence). The CDR3 bases are TGTGCCTGGAGTGGACAGTTGGAAGCTTTCTTT. The encoded protein is CAWSGQLEAFF.

This sequence joins TRBV2 and TRBJ2-2; no clear D gene. V lost 6 bases and J 7 bases, leaving 21 bases between the germline ends. Looked up from germline, CDR1 is SNHLY and CDR2 is FYNNEI. CDR3 length equals 16 residues. The CDR3 nucleotides are TGTGCCAGCAGCGATGAACAGTCCGGTCGAGGCGGGGAGCTGTTTTTT. Protein product: CASSDEQSGRGGELFF.

The V gene is TRBV19, the J gene TRBJ2-5; D gene uncertain. The CDR3 contains 12 residues. Between the trimmed V and J ends, which lost 5 bases and 5 bases, there was a span of 9 bases. Germline loops: CDR1 LNHDA, CDR2 SQIVND (reference sequence). The CDR3 spells CASSPIGETQYF. The CDR3 bases are TGTGCCAGTAGTCCCATCGGGGAGACCCAGTACTTC.